The table lists the clone carrying this T cell receptor beta chain with a few counts. The sample comes from a study of T cells after yellow fever vaccination. TCRdb called the 5' RACE reads again in MiXCR, with one record for every CDR3 protein. The data hold some 350,000 distinct CDR3 sequences, with 4.1% observed a single time. From germline, CDR1 is MNHEY and CDR2 SMNVEV (reference sequence). This CDR3 spans 15 amino acids. V was pared by 2 bases and J by 0 bases, with 8 bases between. The V call is TRBV27, the J call TRBJ1-3; D gene unclear. This TCR derives from a man younger than 30 who received the YFV17D yellow fever vaccine. The sequencing here drew on PBMCs, taken 5 days after the yellow fever booster vaccination. The CDR3, as DNA: TGTGCCAGCAGTTTAACCGGAGTCTCTGGAAACACCATATATTTT. Translated: CASSLTGVSGNTIYF.